The rows below give T cell receptor beta chains drawn from one sample of a study of blood T cell repertoires in COVID-19. TCRdb keeps only in-frame clones here, not all; method: immunoSEQ multiplex PCR. The sample has 100,000 to 150,000 clones, around 88% seen once; the top ten hold roughly a sixth. Source material: peripheral blood. The receptors stem from a man in his forties or fifties with active or convalescent COVID-19. CDR3s include the opening cysteine and the closing phenylalanine or tryptophan. Fields, in order: D gene, CDR3 length, V gene, clone size, J gene, CDR3 protein, CDR3 DNA. A D gene is named only where the DNA matches it firmly. Rows give clone size only sometimes, using once, few, many, or a class for an expanded clone.

>TRBD1|15|TRBV5-1|NA|TRBJ1-1
CASSQETGMNTEAFF
TGCGCCAGCAGTCAAGAGACAGGGATGAACACTGAAGCTTTCTTT
>NA|18|TRBV4-1|NA|TRBJ2-2
CASSQALGRAGRTGELFF
TGCGCCAGCAGCCAAGCCCTGGGCAGGGCTGGGCGAACCGGGGAGCTGTTTTTT
>TRBD1|15|TRBV4-3|NA|TRBJ2-7
CASSQVTGGSYEQYF
TGCGCCAGCAGCCAAGTCACAGGGGGTTCCTACGAGCAGTACTTC
>NA|15|TRBV2|few|TRBJ2-1
CASSVGLAGSHEQFF
TGTGCCAGCAGTGTTGGGCTAGCCGGTTCCCATGAGCAGTTCTTC
>NA|14|TRBV3-1/TRBV3-2|once|TRBJ1-4
CASSQRFRSEKLFF
TGTGCCAGCAGCCAACGTTTCCGGAGCGAAAAACTGTTTTTT
>NA|16|TRBV7-8|NA|TRBJ2-5
CASSSDSRGMEETQYF
TGTGCCAGCAGCTCCGACAGCAGGGGTATGGAGGAGACCCAGTACTTC
>NA|14|TRBV3-1/TRBV3-2|few|TRBJ2-7
CASSHPGRTYEQYF
TGTGCCAGCAGCCACCCGGGGAGGACCTACGAGCAGTACTTC
>NA|14|TRBV6-5|NA|TRBJ1-5
CASSYRGSNQPQHF
TGTGCCAGCAGTTACAGGGGGAGCAATCAGCCCCAGCATTTT
>NA|10|TRBV27|NA|TRBJ1-2
CASRSSGYTF
TGTGCCAGCAGGTCCTCTGGCTACACCTTC
>TRBD1|16|TRBV5-1|NA|TRBJ1-4
CASSNSDRLGNEKLFF
TGCGCCAGCAGTAACTCGGACAGGTTGGGTAATGAAAAACTGTTTTTT
>NA|13|TRBV6-5|NA|TRBJ2-1
CASSRRQVDEQFF
TGTGCCAGCAGTAGGCGACAAGTCGATGAGCAGTTCTTC
>TRBD1|14|TRBV2|NA|TRBJ2-2
CASRGTGGSGELFF
TGTGCCAGCAGAGGGACAGGGGGGAGCGGGGAGCTGTTTTTT
>TRBD2|12|TRBV30|NA|TRBJ2-5
CAWSTGGETQYF
TGTGCCTGGAGTACCGGGGGGGAGACCCAGTACTTC
>NA|14|TRBV19|NA|TRBJ2-2
CASGGLSNTGELFF
TGTGCCAGTGGGGGACTCTCCAACACCGGGGAGCTGTTTTTT
>TRBD1|14|TRBV18|once|TRBJ2-3
CASSQGTVTDTQYF
TGTGCCAGCTCCCAAGGGACAGTCACAGATACGCAGTATTTT
>TRBD1|14|TRBV5-4|NA|TRBJ1-2
CASSPGQKLYGYTF
TGTGCCAGCAGCCCGGGACAGAAGCTCTATGGCTACACCTTC
>NA|15|TRBV18|NA|TRBJ1-2
CASSPAKGGDYGYTF
TGTGCCAGCTCACCCGCGAAGGGAGGGGACTATGGCTACACCTTC
>TRBD1|13|TRBV5-6|NA|TRBJ2-5
CASSRGTGQTQYF
TGTGCCAGCAGCCGAGGGACAGGGCAGACCCAGTACTTC